A single sample gave rise to the 32 T cell receptor beta chains below, sequenced in a study of early T cells in non-severe SARS-CoV-2 infection. TCRdb redid the calling of the 5' RACE reads with MiXCR, one entry per CDR3 protein. In the table there are 35,000 to 45,000 distinct CDR3 sequences, roughly 6.8% of which are singletons. Sequencing was performed on whole blood, taken at baseline. These receptors came from an adult who was a healthcare worker with PCR-confirmed SARS-CoV-2 infection or an uninfected control (not recorded which).

This clonotype has only a few counts. V gene TRBV20-1 combines with J gene TRBJ1-1, with D unresolved. V was clipped by 0 bases and J by 1 base, with 3 bases between them. The CDR3 totals 12 residues. The germline V gene encodes CDR1 DFQATT and CDR2 SNEGSKA (reference sequence). CDR3 coding DNA: TGCAGTGCTAGAGATTGGAACACTGAAGCTTTCTTT. It translates to CSARDWNTEAFF.

The chain combines TRBV11-1 with TRBJ2-5; TRBD2 agrees at 12 bases. Germline V gene lookup returns CDR1 SGHAT and CDR2 FQDESV (reference sequence). The CDR3 runs to 15 residues. V lost 3 bases to trimming and J lost 4 bases; unmatched junction nucleotides: 3. In nucleotides, the CDR3 is TGTGCCAGCAGCTTTACGGGACTAGCGGGAGAGACCCAGTACTTC. Translation: CASSFTGLAGETQYF. Filled out from reference TRBV11-1 and TRBJ2-5, the complete variable domain reads EAEVAQSPRYKITEKSQAVAFWCDPISGHATLYWYRQILGQGPELLVQFQDESVVDDSQLPKDRFSAERLKGVDSTLKIQPAELGDSAMYLCASSFTGLAGETQYFGPGTRLLVL.

This clonotype showed up just a few times. A much larger clone differs from this one at a single base, so this may be a read error. This rearrangement joins TRBV3-1 to TRBJ2-3; 7 bases line up with TRBD1. CDR1 is LGHDT, CDR2 YNNKEL, per germline (reference sequence). After removal of 7 bases from V and 3 bases from J, the junction contained 13 bases not matched to a gene. This CDR3 spans 16 amino acids. The CDR3 DNA is TGTGCCAGCAACCGAGATCCGGGACAGAGGACAGATACGCAGTATTTT. It encodes CASNRDPGQRTDTQYF.

The chain is built from TRBV29-1 and TRBJ2-7; D might be TRBD2 (6 bases). Germline lookup yields CDR1 SQVTM and CDR2 ANQGSEA. The CDR3 has 14 amino acids. V shed 3 bases and J shed 3 bases, with 15 bases lying between them. CDR3 loop: CSVDTRGTNYEQYF. In nucleotides, the CDR3 is TGCAGCGTTGACACTCGCGGGACCAACTACGAGCAGTACTTC.

This clonotype was seen a few times. The chain has TRBV6-1 and TRBJ2-6; 11 bases line up with TRBD1. Per germline, CDR1 MNHNS and CDR2 SASEGT. CDR3 length: 22 residues. V dropped 2 bases and J dropped 0; count of bases not matched to a gene: 15. The CDR3 sequence: CASSEYKGSLGQGASGANVLTF. CDR3 bases: TGTGCCAGCAGTGAATATAAAGGAAGTTTAGGACAGGGGGCCTCTGGGGCCAACGTCCTGACTTTC.

By share, this clonotype ranks as medium-sized (0.01 to 0.1%). The chain recombines TRBV29-1 with TRBJ2-4; 7 nucleotides align to TRBD1. CDR3 length: 14 residues. Germline lookup yields CDR1 SQVTM and CDR2 ANQGSEA. V was pared by 2 bases and J by 6 bases, with 7 bases of the junction left unmatched. CDR3: CSVELKDRRNIQYF. The CDR3 DNA reads TGCAGCGTTGAACTTAAGGACAGGAGAAACATTCAGTACTTC. Drawing the rest from reference TRBV29-1 and TRBJ2-4, the complete variable domain is SAVISQKPSRDICQRGTSLTIQCQVDSQVTMMFWYRQQPGQSLTLIATANQGSEATYESGFVIDKFPISRPNLTFSTLTVSNMSPEDSSIYLCSVELKDRRNIQYFGAGTRLSVL.

This clonotype was picked up a small number of times. The chain has TRBV4-2 and TRBJ1-4; TRBD1 aligns across 8 bases. J lost 4 bases, V lost 5 bases, and 6 bases had no gene match. The germline gives CDR1 LGHNA, CDR2 YNFKEQ. The CDR3 is 15 amino acids. CDR3 coding DNA: TGTGCCAGCAGCGGAACAGGGGGAATTAATGAAAAACTGTTTTTT. Encoded protein: CASSGTGGINEKLFF.

The chain recombines TRBV5-8 with TRBJ1-2; D not resolved. V gave up 1 base and J gave up 13 bases, with 14 bases separating them. The CDR3 consists of 12 residues. Germline V gene lookup returns CDR1 SGHTS and CDR2 YDEGEE. The CDR3, as DNA: TGTGCCAGCAGCTTGCCGGACCGACGTAGCACCTTC. Encoded protein: CASSLPDRRSTF.

The table lists this clonotype with many counts. This chain links TRBV20-1 with TRBJ1-3; 7 nucleotides align to TRBD1. The CDR3 contains 15 residues. V trimming: 0 bases; J trimming: 2 bases; junction bases outside the gene matches: 4. Germline CDR1 is DFQATT and CDR2 is SNEGSKA (reference sequence). Written as DNA, the CDR3 is TGCAGTGCTAGAGAGATTCAGGGGGCTGGAAACACCATATATTTT. Translated: CSAREIQGAGNTIYF.

The sample holds many counts of this clonotype. The V gene is TRBV7-2, the J gene TRBJ1-2, with TRBD1 as a possible D gene (5 bases). V lost 2 bases to trimming and J lost 4 bases, with 11 bases between them. The CDR3 covers 14 residues. The V gene's germline CDR1 is SGHTA and CDR2 FQGNSA. CDR3 region: CASSLPGDAYGYTF. The DNA of the CDR3 is TGTGCCAGCAGCTTACCGGGGGATGCCTATGGCTACACCTTC.

This clonotype came up a few times. V gene TRBV7-2 combines with J gene TRBJ2-7; the D is unclear. V was trimmed by 1 base and J by 6 bases, leaving 13 bases between them. The V gene's germline CDR1 is SGHTA and CDR2 FQGNSA. This CDR3 has 14 amino acids. CDR3 bases: TGTGCCAGCAGCTTAGACCGACCCTCGCCCGAGCAGTACTTC. This translates into CASSLDRPSPEQYF.

This clonotype showed up many times. This chain joins TRBV28 and TRBJ2-7; no clear D. Trimming removed 3 bases from V and 0 bases from J, with 9 bases in between. Per germline, CDR1 MDHEN and CDR2 SYDVKM. The CDR3 loop spans 14 amino acids. CDR3 DNA: TGTGCCAGCAGTTTTATCCCGAGCTCCTACGAGCAGTACTTC. It is translated as CASSFIPSSYEQYF.

This chain joins TRBV12-3 or TRBV12-4 and TRBJ2-5; the D gene is possibly TRBD1 (5 bases). CDR3 length equals 13 residues. Trimming shortened V by 5 bases and J by 5 bases, and 12 bases separated the two germline ends. CDR3 region: CASSDSGGETQYF. In DNA, the CDR3 is TGTGCCAGCAGTGACAGTGGCGGTGAGACCCAGTACTTC.

The rearrangement joins TRBV12-3 or TRBV12-4 to TRBJ1-5, with D possibly being TRBD1 (5 bases). V was trimmed by 3 bases and J by 3 bases, leaving 12 bases between them. This CDR3 comprises 15 residues. CDR3 DNA: TGTGCCAGCAGTTTCTCCAGGGAGATCAATCAGCCCCAGCATTTT. Amino acid sequence: CASSFSREINQPQHF.

Many counts were recorded for this clonotype. The rearrangement joins TRBV5-1 to TRBJ2-1; possibly TRBD2 for D (6 bases). Germline values: CDR1 SGHRS, CDR2 YFSETQ. The CDR3 contains 15 residues. Trimming left V 3 bases short and J 0 bases short, with 10 bases between. In nucleotides, the CDR3 is TGCGCCAGCAGCTACCCCGGGAGCTCCTACAATGAGCAGTTCTTC. Encoded protein: CASSYPGSSYNEQFF.

In this sample, this clonotype turned up many times. This rearrangement joins TRBV7-9 to TRBJ1-4; a possible D gene is TRBD1 (5 bases). Trimming stripped 5 bases from V and 7 bases from J, with 17 bases between. The CDR3 length is 15 residues. CDR1 is SEHNR and CDR2 is FQNEAQ in the germline V gene (reference sequence). The CDR3 here is CASSPTAQGGEKLFF. The CDR3 DNA reads as TGTGCCAGCAGCCCTACAGCCCAGGGTGGTGAAAAACTGTTTTTT.

This clonotype was found a few times. The V gene is TRBV30, the J gene TRBJ1-4; 9 bases line up with TRBD1. From germline, CDR1 is GTSNPN and CDR2 SVGIG (reference sequence). The length of the CDR3 is 18 residues. Trimming at V came to 4 bases and at J to 5 bases, leaving 17 bases not matched to a gene. The chain's CDR3 is CAWTDSRDREIGNEKLFF. The CDR3 coding sequence is TGTGCCTGGACCGATTCCCGGGACAGGGAAATTGGAAATGAAAAACTGTTTTTT.

This clonotype was counted at least ten times. This chain joins TRBV19 and TRBJ2-1; the D gene is possibly TRBD2 (5 bases). Between the trimmed V and J ends, which lost 0 bases and 6 bases, there was a span of 15 bases. This CDR3 spans 16 amino acids. Germline assignment: CDR1 LNHDA and CDR2 SQIVND (reference sequence). The CDR3 sequence is CASSIDQASWSNEQFF. DNA for the CDR3: TGTGCCAGTAGTATAGATCAGGCTAGCTGGAGCAATGAGCAGTTCTTC.

This clonotype was found many times. The chain uses TRBV6-2 or TRBV6-3 and TRBJ2-2, with D tentatively TRBD2 (5 bases). CDR3 length: 13 residues. Germline V lookup: CDR1 MNHEY, CDR2 SVGEGT. Trimming pared 4 bases from V and 5 bases from J, leaving 8 bases between. The CDR3 sequence: CASSSRGTGELFF. In DNA, the CDR3 is TGTGCCAGCAGTTCAAGAGGGACCGGGGAGCTGTTTTTT.

This clonotype was counted at least ten times. V is TRBV12-3 or TRBV12-4 and J is TRBJ1-1, with D hard to call. V shed 8 bases and J shed 1 base, with 20 bases lying between them. The CDR3 is made up of 16 amino acids. Here the CDR3 DNA reads TGTGCCAGCTCCATCAGTATAGGGTGGAGGAACACTGAAGCTTTCTTT. Its protein is CASSISIGWRNTEAFF.

Points on this clonotype: The junction differs from germline at one of its ends, possibly a read error. The rearrangement uses TRBV5-1 and TRBJ2-1; 8 nucleotides match TRBD2. In germline, CDR1 is SGHRS, CDR2 YFSETQ. The CDR3 has 14 residues. The CDR3 DNA sequence: TGCGCCAGCACCCTAGCGGGTAACTACAATAAGCAGTTCTTC. Translating it yields CASTLAGNYNKQFF.

V usage is TRBV20-1 and J usage is TRBJ2-5, with D possibly TRBD2 on 6 matching bases. CDR3 length: 11 residues. Germline V CDR1 and CDR2: DFQATT, SNEGSKA (reference sequence). DNA of the CDR3: TGCAGGACTAGACTCGCCGAGACCCAGTACTTC. Its protein is CRTRLAETQYF.

This clonotype has just a few counts. The rearrangement uses TRBV7-3 and TRBJ2-3, with 7 nucleotides matching TRBD2. V lost 2 bases, J lost 4 bases, and 0 bases stayed unmatched. The CDR3 sequence is 13 residues long. Germline V gene lookup returns CDR1 SGHTA and CDR2 FQGTGA. The chain's CDR3 is CASSLREADTQYF. CDR3 bases: TGTGCCAGCAGCTTACGGGAGGCAGATACGCAGTATTTT.

There are a few counts of this clonotype. The J gene is TRBJ2-5, the V gene TRBV12-3 or TRBV12-4; 8 nucleotides line up with TRBD1. After removal of 4 bases from V and 13 bases from J, the junction contained 8 bases not matched to a gene. The length of the CDR3 is 12 residues. As DNA, the CDR3 is TGTGCCAGCAGTTACGGACAGGGCCCTCCGTACTTC. This translates into CASSYGQGPPYF.

This clonotype was counted only a few times. The chain joins TRBV6-1 to TRBJ2-7; TRBD2 might be the D (5 bases). V lost 4 bases and J 0 bases, leaving 13 bases between the germline ends. This CDR3 is built from 15 residues. Germline values: CDR1 MNHNS, CDR2 SASEGT. CDR3 sequence (DNA): TGTGCCAGCAGTGCAGGCTCGGGGAGCTCCTACGAGCAGTACTTC. Translating it yields CASSAGSGSSYEQYF.

In its sample, this clonotype was seen many times. The chain carries TRBV12-3 or TRBV12-4 and TRBJ2-5; 9 nucleotides align to TRBD2. CDR3 length equals 14 residues. The ends lost 3 bases at V and 3 bases at J; junction bases unmatched: 2. CDR3 residues: CASSFRLAEETQYF. The CDR3 DNA follows: TGTGCCAGCAGTTTCAGACTAGCGGAAGAGACCCAGTACTTC.

A few counts support this clonotype. This chain connects TRBV5-1 to TRBJ2-3, with 7 bases identical to TRBD1. V lost 3 bases and J lost 0; bases outside the gene matches: 1. Germline CDR1 and CDR2: SGHRS and YFSETQ. The CDR3 loop spans 14 amino acids. Written as DNA, the CDR3 is TGCGCCAGCAGCTCGGGACAGAGCACAGATACGCAGTATTTT. Protein sequence: CASSSGQSTDTQYF.

This clonotype has a count of ten or more. The rearrangement joins TRBV5-6 to TRBJ2-5; D gene uncertain. V was shortened by 2 bases and J by 3 bases, with 8 bases between the two germline ends. The CDR3 consists of 13 residues. Germline V gives CDR1 SGHDT, CDR2 YYEEEE. The CDR3 coding sequence is TGTGCCAGCAGCTTATCTCCAGAAGAGACCCAGTACTTC. Protein product: CASSLSPEETQYF.

V and J are TRBV6-4 and TRBJ2-1; D might be TRBD2 (6 bases). CDR3 size: 15 residues. Germline loops: CDR1 MRHNA, CDR2 SNTAGT. V was pared by 6 bases and J by 5 bases, with 17 bases between. CDR3 sequence (DNA): TGTGCCAGCAGCGCCGAAGGAGGGATAAACAATGAGCAGTTCTTC. Protein product: CASSAEGGINNEQFF.

This clonotype is large in the sample. The chain uses TRBV20-1 and TRBJ2-5, with 12 nucleotides matching TRBD2. The CDR3 totals 15 residues. Per germline, CDR1 DFQATT and CDR2 SNEGSKA (reference sequence). V was pared by 6 bases and J by 4 bases, with 9 bases of the junction left unmatched. CDR3 in DNA: TGCAGTGCCTGGATCGGACTAGCGGGACGAGAGACCCAGTACTTC. Translated: CSAWIGLAGRETQYF.

The rearrangement uses TRBV28 and TRBJ1-5; D might be TRBD1 (5 bases). V lost 1 base and J 7 bases, leaving 14 bases between the germline ends. Per germline, CDR1 MDHEN and CDR2 SYDVKM. The CDR3 consists of 15 residues. CDR3 DNA sequence: TGTGCCAGCAGTTTATCTAGGGGAATAGGCCAGCCCCAGCATTTT. Encoded protein: CASSLSRGIGQPQHF.

Only a few counts were recorded for this clonotype. This rearrangement joins TRBV28 to TRBJ1-2, with D perhaps matching TRBD1 (6 bases). This CDR3 has 13 amino acids. CDR1 MDHEN and CDR2 SYDVKM come from the germline V gene. V dropped 6 bases and J dropped 2 bases, with 10 bases sitting between them. The CDR3 DNA sequence: TGTGCCAGCAGGGCAGGGGTCAACTATGGCTACACCTTC. Translating gives CASRAGVNYGYTF.